Following are 25 T cell receptor beta chains from one sample sequenced in a study of cytomegalovirus exposure and HLA in healthy donors. 60 Vbeta and 13 Jbeta primers were used in PCR. Sequenced by immunoSEQ multiplex PCR; TCRdb stores in-frame clones only, minus some. The table lists about 120,000 clones, around 80% of them singletons. The sequenced sample was PBMCs. The receptors derive from a female donor in good health and CMV-seronegative.

The V gene is TRBV11-3, the J gene TRBJ2-7, with 9 positions matching TRBD1. The CDR3 extends over 13 amino acids. The germline V gene encodes CDR1 SGHNT and CDR2 YENEEA. Germline trimming cut 5 bases from V and 5 bases from J; bases unmatched to any gene: 4. Written as DNA, the CDR3 is TGTGCCAGCAGCCTTAGACAGGGGGACGAGCAGTACTTC. Encoded protein: CASSLRQGDEQYF.

The rearrangement links TRBV9 to TRBJ2-2; 9 nucleotides line up with TRBD2. Looked up from germline, CDR1 is SGDLS and CDR2 is YYNGEE. The CDR3 runs to 16 residues. Trimming cost V 2 bases and J 7 bases; bases outside gene matches: 9. The CDR3 spells CASSVLAGGQGGELFF. CDR3 DNA: TGTGCCAGCAGCGTCCTCGCGGGGGGGCAGGGCGGGGAGCTGTTTTTT.

The V call is TRBV6-6, the J call TRBJ1-1, with a weak D call TRBD1 (5 bases). Germline CDR1 and CDR2: MNHNY and SVGAGI (reference sequence). The CDR3 contains 12 residues. Trimming took 4 bases from V and 7 from J, leaving 10 bases between them. CDR3 region: CASSSSDSEAFF. Written as DNA, the CDR3 is TGTGCCAGCAGTTCCTCAGACAGTGAAGCTTTCTTT.

This clone appeared a few times. The chain recombines TRBV5-4 with TRBJ2-7; weak D call: TRBD1 (6 bases). The germline V gene encodes CDR1 SGHNT and CDR2 YYREEE (reference sequence). The CDR3 contains 14 residues. The V end was cut by 5 bases, the J end by 4 bases, with 16 bases between. The CDR3 is CASSQQGKSYEQYF. The CDR3 coding sequence is TGTGCCAGCAGTCAGCAGGGGAAGTCTTACGAGCAGTACTTC. The whole variable domain, filled in from reference TRBV5-4 and TRBJ2-7, reads ETGVTQSPTHLIKTRGQQVTLRCSSQSGHNTVSWYQQALGQGPQFIFQYYREEENGRGNFPPRFSGLQFPNYSSELNVNALELDDSALYLCASSQQGKSYEQYFGPGTRLTVT.

This clone has only one observation. The chain links TRBV5-1 to TRBJ2-5; TRBD1 matches at 7 bases. There are 16 residues in the CDR3. CDR1 SGHRS and CDR2 YFSETQ come from the germline V gene. The trim removed 0 bases at V and 2 bases at J, leaving 7 bases unmatched. The CDR3: CASSLGGRGPQETQYF. The CDR3 nucleotides are TGCGCCAGCAGCTTGGGGGGAAGGGGGCCGCAAGAGACCCAGTACTTC.

The chain has TRBV5-6 and TRBJ2-2, with TRBD1 matching 11 bases. V lost 2 bases, J lost 4 bases, and 7 bases stayed unmatched. The CDR3 runs to 17 residues. CDR1 is SGHDT, CDR2 YYEEEE, per germline. The CDR3 DNA is TGTGCCAGCAGCTTCCTCGGACAGGGGGCCGGCACCGGGGAGCTGTTTTTT. It encodes CASSFLGQGAGTGELFF.

This clone was picked up a small number of times. This chain connects TRBV7-2 to TRBJ1-5, with 7 bases fitting TRBD1. The germline V gene encodes CDR1 SGHTA and CDR2 FQGNSA. Germline trimming cut 5 bases from V and 2 bases from J; bases unmatched to any gene: 9. The CDR3 contains 16 residues. This CDR3 is CASSGQDGKGNQPQHF. The CDR3 nucleotides read TGTGCCAGCAGCGGACAGGATGGAAAGGGCAATCAGCCCCAGCATTTT.

The V gene is TRBV12-5, the J gene TRBJ1-5; a weak D match, TRBD1 (6 bases). This CDR3 has 16 amino acids. V lost 1 base and J lost 0, with 10 bases in between. Germline CDR1 LGHNT, CDR2 FRNRAP. DNA for the CDR3: TGTGCTAGTGGTTTGGACAGGGATTATAGCAATCAGCCCCAGCATTTT. This codes for CASGLDRDYSNQPQHF.

V usage is TRBV5-1 and J usage is TRBJ1-1; 9 nucleotides agree with TRBD1. This CDR3 contains 17 residues. V shed 4 bases, J shed 2 bases, and the junction held 12 bases outside the gene matches. Germline-derived CDR1 and CDR2 are SGHRS and YFSETQ. The CDR3 loop is CASSPSSTGGRNTEAFF. The CDR3 region has the DNA TGCGCCAGCAGCCCTAGTTCAACAGGGGGCAGAAACACTGAAGCTTTCTTT.

J is TRBJ2-7 and V is TRBV7-8; 12 bases fit TRBD2. The germline V gene has CDR1 SGHVS and CDR2 FQNEAQ. Germline trimming cut 3 bases from V and 5 bases from J; bases unmatched to any gene: 5. This CDR3 comprises 15 residues. The DNA of the CDR3 is TGTGCCAGCAGCTTTTCTAGCGGGGGGGCCGACGAGCAGTACTTC. Translation: CASSFSSGGADEQYF. The full variable domain, its missing parts supplied by reference TRBV7-8 and TRBJ2-7, is GAGVSQSPRYKVAKRGQDVALRCDPISGHVSLFWYQQALGQGPEFLTYFQNEAQLDKSGLPSDRFFAERPEGSVSTLKIQRTQQEDSAVYLCASSFSSGGADEQYFGPGTRLTVT.

The rearrangement joins TRBV18 to TRBJ2-1; D is uncertain. Deletions cut 1 base from V and 7 bases from J, with 11 bases between. CDR1 and CDR2 (germline): KGHSH, LQKENI. This CDR3 is 14 amino acids long. The CDR3 loop reads CASSPLPRANEQFF. Here the CDR3 DNA reads TGTGCCAGCTCACCACTCCCAAGAGCTAATGAGCAGTTCTTC.

This chain connects TRBV5-1 to TRBJ2-1, with 9 bases identical to TRBD2. V was clipped by 1 base and J by 7 bases; unmatched bases: 9. Per germline, CDR1 SGHRS and CDR2 YFSETQ. CDR3 length equals 16 residues. The CDR3 spells CASSLFPAGGSNEQFF. Here the CDR3 DNA reads TGCGCCAGCAGCTTGTTCCCCGCGGGGGGGAGTAATGAGCAGTTCTTC.

The chain employs TRBV5-4 and TRBJ2-1; 7 bases agree with TRBD2. CDR3 length: 15 residues. Looked up from germline, CDR1 is SGHNT and CDR2 is YYREEE (reference sequence). Trimming removed 0 bases from V and 8 bases from J; junction bases left unmatched: 8. CDR3 loop: CASSLDRTSNHEQFF. The CDR3 DNA reads as TGTGCCAGCAGCTTGGATCGGACTAGTAACCATGAGCAGTTCTTC.

The chain has TRBV6-1 and TRBJ2-1, with a weak D call TRBD2 (5 bases). Germline assignment: CDR1 MNHNS and CDR2 SASEGT. CDR3 length: 13 residues. The ends were cut back, 4 bases at V and 10 bases at J, with 14 bases in the middle. CDR3 loop: CASSVEGSTEQFF. CDR3 DNA: TGTGCCAGCAGTGTAGAGGGTTCCACGGAGCAGTTCTTC.

The rearrangement uses TRBV29-1 and TRBJ1-1, with D perhaps TRBD1 (5 bases). The CDR3 contains 14 residues. The germline CDR1 and CDR2 sequences are SQVTM and ANQGSEA. V shed 6 bases and J shed 7 bases, with 21 bases lying between them. DNA for the CDR3: TGCAGCGTCCGTACCGGACAAGATCCCTTTGAAGCTTTCTTT. Its translation: CSVRTGQDPFEAFF.

V and J are TRBV5-1 and TRBJ2-3; 8 nucleotides align to TRBD1. The CDR3 loop spans 16 amino acids. With 4 bases clipped from V and 1 base from J, the junction kept 8 bases outside the gene matches. Germline V gene data show CDR1 as SGHRS and CDR2 as YFSETQ. The CDR3 nucleotides are TGCGCCAGCAGCAGAGACAGGGGTCAAGGCACAGATACGCAGTATTTT. It yields the protein CASSRDRGQGTDTQYF.

The V and J genes are TRBV7-3 and TRBJ1-2, with D perhaps matching TRBD1 (6 bases). CDR3 size: 14 residues. V lost 2 bases and J lost 4, with 11 bases in between. Germline V gene sequence: CDR1 SGHTA, CDR2 FQGTGA. This CDR3 is CASSLSQGTYGYTF. Here the CDR3 DNA reads TGTGCCAGCAGCTTATCACAGGGCACCTATGGCTACACCTTC.

This clone was seen just once. The genes are TRBV11-2 and TRBJ2-5; TRBD2 agrees at 7 bases. The germline V gene encodes CDR1 SGHAT and CDR2 FQNNGV. CDR3 length equals 15 residues. The V segment lost 1 base and the J segment 4 bases; nucleotides outside the gene matches: 6. CDR3 sequence reads: CASSLVRLARETQYF. The CDR3 DNA reads as TGTGCCAGCAGCTTAGTAAGACTAGCTCGAGAGACCCAGTACTTC. The variable domain in full, completed from reference TRBV11-2 and TRBJ2-5, reads EAGVAQSPRYKIIEKRQSVAFWCNPISGHATLYWYQQILGQGPKLLIQFQNNGVVDDSQLPKDRFSAERLKGVDSTLKIQPAKLEDSAVYLCASSLVRLARETQYFGPGTRLLVL.

This chain links TRBV4-1 with TRBJ2-2, with 10 bases matching TRBD2. This CDR3 comprises 19 residues. The J segment lost 1 base and the V segment lost 0 bases, leaving 8 bases of the junction unmatched. Germline-derived CDR1 and CDR2 are MGHRA and YSYEKL. The CDR3 here is CASSQDTLAGALNTGELFF. CDR3 DNA: TGCGCCAGCAGCCAAGATACGCTAGCGGGGGCCTTGAACACCGGGGAGCTGTTTTTT.

V gene TRBV27 combines with J gene TRBJ2-5; 11 positions agree with TRBD2. The CDR3 runs to 14 residues. Germline V lookup: CDR1 MNHEY, CDR2 SMNVEV (reference sequence). With 3 bases clipped from V and 4 bases from J, the junction kept 1 base outside the gene matches. CDR3 region: CASSFTSGGETQYF. CDR3 nucleotides: TGTGCCAGCAGTTTCACTAGCGGGGGAGAGACCCAGTACTTC.

This clone was recorded a few times. V and J are TRBV6-5 and TRBJ2-7; tentative D call: TRBD2 (5 bases). V dropped 0 bases and J dropped 1 base, with 10 bases sitting between them. The CDR3 is 15 amino acids. Germline V lookup: CDR1 MNHEY, CDR2 SVGAGI. This CDR3 reads CASSYSNGLSYEQYF. CDR3 sequence (DNA): TGTGCCAGCAGTTACTCGAATGGACTGTCCTACGAGCAGTACTTC.

The V and J genes are TRBV6-5 and TRBJ2-7, with a possible D match to TRBD2 (5 bases). There are 14 residues in the CDR3. Germline CDR1 is MNHEY and CDR2 is SVGAGI. V lost 2 bases and J 3 bases, leaving 11 bases between the germline ends. CDR3 residues: CASSYEEGSYEQYF. CDR3 bases: TGTGCCAGCAGTTACGAAGAGGGTAGCTACGAGCAGTACTTC.

V usage is TRBV7-3 and J usage is TRBJ2-3; 11 positions agree with TRBD2. Germline assignment: CDR1 SGHTA and CDR2 FQGTGA. This CDR3 spans 15 amino acids. V lost 6 bases, J lost 2 bases, and 4 bases stayed unmatched. The CDR3 region is CASRVGLAATDTQYF. The CDR3 DNA reads TGTGCCAGCAGAGTGGGACTAGCGGCCACAGATACGCAGTATTTT.

The V gene is TRBV6-1, the J gene TRBJ2-7, with D possibly TRBD1 on 6 matching bases. V dropped 0 bases and J dropped 2 bases, with 17 bases sitting between them. The CDR3 runs 17 residues. Looked up from germline, CDR1 is MNHNS and CDR2 is SASEGT. This CDR3 reads CASSEAFAGVGAYEQYF. DNA of the CDR3: TGTGCCAGCAGTGAAGCGTTCGCAGGGGTGGGAGCCTACGAGCAGTACTTC.

This clone was observed a handful of times. The chain combines TRBV10-3 with TRBJ1-1; 12 positions match TRBD1. Trimming at V came to 5 bases and at J to 2 bases, leaving 9 bases not matched to a gene. This CDR3 comprises 17 residues. Germline V gives CDR1 ENHRY, CDR2 SYGVKD. CDR3 nucleotide sequence: TGTGCCATCAGTAGCCGGGACAGGGGGCCCAAAAACACTGAAGCTTTCTTT. It translates to CAISSRDRGPKNTEAFF.